Below are 24 T cell receptor beta chains sequenced from a single sample in a study of shared clonotypes between healthy human individuals. Here immunoSEQ multiplex PCR was the method, and the copy in TCRdb shows in-frame clones only, minus some. The sample contains nearly 500,000 clones, less than 80% of which appear only once. Sequencing input: PBMCs. Every receptor here comes from a woman aged 40 to 50 in good health. Some clones in this sample may be carry-over from other donors' samples.

The rearrangement joins TRBV20-1 to TRBJ2-3; D perhaps matches TRBD2 (5 bases). The CDR3 runs 10 residues. The germline V gene has CDR1 DFQATT and CDR2 SNEGSKA (reference sequence). The V end was cut by 3 bases, the J end by 11 bases, with 9 bases between. CDR3 coding DNA: TGCAGTGCTAGCAAGCGGTGGCAGTATTTT. It is translated as CSASKRWQYF.

The chain combines TRBV9 with TRBJ1-3, with no clear D. This CDR3 contains 15 residues. The germline V gene has CDR1 SGDLS and CDR2 YYNGEE. Trimming left V 0 bases short and J 1 base short, with 8 bases between. This CDR3 reads CASSVVPDSGNTIYF. DNA for the CDR3: TGTGCCAGCAGCGTAGTACCCGATTCTGGAAACACCATATATTTT. Using reference TRBV9 and TRBJ1-3 for the parts outside the CDR3, the full variable domain is DSGVTQTPKHLITATGQRVTLRCSPRSGDLSVYWYQQSLDQGLQFLIQYYNGEERAKGNILERFSAQQFPDLHSELNLSSLELGDSALYFCASSVVPDSGNTIYFGEGSWLTVV.

As regards this clone: With only one base between it and a far larger clone, this is likely a read error. This CDR3 is also generated by other DNA sequences in the sample. V is TRBV30 and J is TRBJ2-3, with 7 bases identical to TRBD2. The germline V gene encodes CDR1 GTSNPN and CDR2 SVGIG (reference sequence). This CDR3 has 14 amino acids. DNA for the CDR3: TGTGCCTGGAGGGCTAGCGGCCACACAGACACGCAGTATTTT. It translates to CAWRASGHTDTQYF.

This clone was counted between two and nine times. The rearrangement joins TRBV7-6 to TRBJ2-1; TRBD1 matches 9 bases. This CDR3 has 15 amino acids. The germline V gene encodes CDR1 SGHVS and CDR2 FNYEAQ. Germline trimming cut 5 bases from V and 4 bases from J; bases unmatched to any gene: 6. The CDR3 is CASSLGQGEYNEQFF. Written as DNA, the CDR3 is TGTGCCAGCAGCCTGGGACAGGGAGAATACAATGAGCAGTTCTTC. Full variable domain (rest looked up from reference TRBV7-6 and TRBJ2-1): GAGVSQSPRYKVTKRGQDVALRCDPISGHVSLYWYRQALGQGPEFLTYFNYEAQQDKSGLPNDRFSAERPEGSISTLTIQRTEQRDSAMYRCASSLGQGEYNEQFFGPGTRLTVL.

In its sample, this clone was seen a few times. The chain recombines TRBV20-1 with TRBJ1-5; the D is unclear. Deletions cut 6 bases from V and 5 bases from J, with 8 bases between. The germline gives CDR1 DFQATT, CDR2 SNEGSKA (reference sequence). CDR3 length: 11 amino acids. CDR3 nucleotide sequence: TGCAGTGCGAGCGGGGATCAGCCCCAGCATTTT. This encodes CSASGDQPQHF.

The chain is built from TRBV9 and TRBJ2-2; D possibly corresponds to TRBD2 (6 bases). CDR3 size: 16 residues. CDR1 is SGDLS, CDR2 YYNGEE, per germline. Trimming took off 0 bases at V and 0 bases at J, with 9 bases between the two ends. The CDR3 DNA follows: TGTGCCAGCAGCGTAGCGACGGGGGCGAACACCGGGGAGCTGTTTTTT. Its protein is CASSVATGANTGELFF.

With respect to this clone: The sample has other DNA sequences that encode this CDR3 too. V gene TRBV19 combines with J gene TRBJ1-4; no reliable D call. With 3 bases removed from V and 7 bases from J, the gap between germline ends came to 3 bases. Germline lookup yields CDR1 LNHDA and CDR2 SQIVND (reference sequence). CDR3 length: 11 residues. The CDR3: CASSIGEKLFF. DNA of the CDR3: TGTGCCAGTAGTATCGGTGAAAAACTGTTTTTT.

In this sample, this clone turned up once. This likely traces to a read error, being one base from a far larger clone. This specimen includes other DNA sequences encoding the same CDR3. This chain uses TRBV30 with TRBJ2-3; D remains ambiguous. This CDR3 has 12 amino acids. From germline, CDR1 is GTSNPN and CDR2 SVGIG (reference sequence). Trimming took 2 bases from V and 0 from J, leaving 3 bases between them. This CDR3 reads CAWSTSTDTQYF. The CDR3 DNA reads TGTGCCTGGAGTACGAGCACAGATACGCAGTATTTT.

This chain uses TRBV30 with TRBJ2-1; D call uncertain. V shed 2 bases and J shed 5 bases, with 10 bases lying between them. The CDR3 consists of 13 residues. The germline V gene has CDR1 GTSNPN and CDR2 SVGIG (reference sequence). The CDR3 protein is CAWSPNKDNEQFF. As DNA, the CDR3 is TGTGCCTGGAGTCCAAACAAGGACAATGAGCAGTTCTTC. The full variable domain, with the rest looked up from reference TRBV30 and TRBJ2-1, is SQTIHQWPATLVQPVGSPLSLECTVEGTSNPNLYWYRQAAGRGLQLLFYSVGIGQISSEVPQNLSASRPQDRQFILSSKKLLLSDSGFYLCAWSPNKDNEQFFGPGTRLTVL.

The chain couples TRBV2 to TRBJ2-7; 9 bases are a match to TRBD2. CDR1 is SNHLY, CDR2 FYNNEI, per germline. The CDR3 covers 12 residues. Trimming removed 11 bases from V and 4 bases from J; junction bases left unmatched: 6. The CDR3 DNA follows: TGTGCCGGAACGGGACTAGCTTACGAGCAGTACTTC. Translation: CAGTGLAYEQYF.

J is TRBJ2-3 and V is TRBV11-3, with D tentatively TRBD1 (6 bases). The germline CDR1 and CDR2 sequences are SGHNT and YENEEA. Between the trimmed V and J ends, which lost 4 bases and 3 bases, there was a span of 11 bases. The CDR3 has 14 residues. Here the CDR3 DNA reads TGTGCCAGCAGCTCCAGGGGTGGAACAGATACGCAGTATTTT. Amino acids: CASSSRGGTDTQYF.

This chain connects TRBV2 to TRBJ2-1, with unresolved D. The germline V and J ends were trimmed by 7 bases and 4 bases, with 14 bases remaining between them. Germline CDR1 and CDR2: SNHLY and FYNNEI. This CDR3 is 14 amino acids long. The CDR3 loop reads CASTAEVGYNEQFF. The CDR3, as DNA: TGTGCCAGCACGGCGGAAGTGGGATACAATGAGCAGTTCTTC.

The chain recombines TRBV7-2 with TRBJ2-2; TRBD2 agrees at 10 bases. Trimming removed 6 bases from V and 2 bases from J; junction bases left unmatched: 6. This CDR3 comprises 16 residues. The germline V gene has CDR1 SGHTA and CDR2 FQGNSA. CDR3 in DNA: TGTGCCAGCAGTACGGGACTAGCGCAAAACACCGGGGAGCTGTTTTTT. This codes for CASSTGLAQNTGELFF.

The chain uses TRBV2 and TRBJ2-3; D call uncertain. Trimming took off 0 bases at V and 6 bases at J, with 7 bases between the two ends. Germline-derived CDR1 and CDR2 are SNHLY and FYNNEI. This CDR3 has 13 residues. As DNA, the CDR3 is TGTGCCAGCAGTGAAGCGAGGTGGGATACGCAGTATTTT. It specifies CASSEARWDTQYF.

The genes are TRBV7-9 and TRBJ1-4; a possible D gene is TRBD1 (5 bases). The CDR3 totals 15 residues. Trimming left V 5 bases short and J 10 bases short, with 20 bases between. Germline CDR1 reads SEHNR; CDR2 reads FQNEAQ (reference sequence). In DNA form, the CDR3 reads TGTGCCAGCAGCATTAGCAGCCAGAGCCAGGGAAAACTGTTTTTT. Protein sequence: CASSISSQSQGKLFF.

This clone was counted a single time. This rearrangement joins TRBV19 to TRBJ1-1, with D possibly matching TRBD1 (5 bases). Germline CDR1 LNHDA, CDR2 SQIVND (reference sequence). The V and J ends lost 4 bases and 11 bases respectively, with 17 bases between them. The CDR3 is 13 residues long. The CDR3 coding sequence is TGTGCCAGTAGTAGGGGCCCCTCAGGATTGGCTTTCTTT. Translating it yields CASSRGPSGLAFF.

The chain combines TRBV2 with TRBJ2-7; D is possibly TRBD1 or TRBD2 (5 bases each). This CDR3 spans 13 amino acids. Germline V gives CDR1 SNHLY, CDR2 FYNNEI. Trimming shortened V by 5 bases and J by 8 bases, and 16 bases separated the two germline ends. CDR3: CASSSGPNHKQYF. DNA of the CDR3: TGTGCCAGCAGTTCGGGACCTAACCATAAGCAGTACTTC.

V gene TRBV12-1 combines with J gene TRBJ2-7; TRBD2, as called in the table, went unchecked against the DNA. TRBV12-1 is marked as a pseudogene. This CDR3 has 17 amino acids. The CDR3 DNA reads TGTGCCAGCAGCTTCCGCCCGGGACTAGCGGCGACCTACGAGCAGTACTTC. Translating gives CASSFRPGLAATYEQYF.

This chain connects TRBV19 to TRBJ2-7; D may be TRBD2 (6 bases). Per the germline V gene, CDR1 is LNHDA and CDR2 is SQIVND (reference sequence). The length of the CDR3 is 15 residues. V was shortened by 8 bases and J by 5 bases, with 22 bases between the two germline ends. In DNA, the CDR3 is TGTGCCAGTCGAAAAGAGGCCGGGGGATGGGACGAGCAGTACTTC. Encoded protein: CASRKEAGGWDEQYF.

The CDR3 DNA sequence: TGTGCCAGTCGGGAACCTAGGACAGGGAACTATGGCTACACCTTC. It is translated as CASREPRTGNYGYTF. The chain joins TRBV19 to TRBJ1-2; 8 bases align to TRBD1. V was pared by 8 bases and J by 2 bases, with 10 bases of the junction left unmatched. Germline-derived CDR1 and CDR2 are LNHDA and SQIVND (reference sequence). This CDR3 contains 15 residues.

The chain couples TRBV9 to TRBJ2-7; TRBD1 aligns across 9 bases. Trimming removed 5 bases from V and 3 bases from J; junction bases left unmatched: 6. Per germline, CDR1 SGDLS and CDR2 YYNGEE. This CDR3 has 14 amino acids. The CDR3 region is CASSPTGGLYEQYF. CDR3 bases: TGTGCCAGCAGTCCGACAGGGGGGCTCTACGAGCAGTACTTC. The full variable domain, its missing parts supplied by reference TRBV9 and TRBJ2-7, is DSGVTQTPKHLITATGQRVTLRCSPRSGDLSVYWYQQSLDQGLQFLIQYYNGEERAKGNILERFSAQQFPDLHSELNLSSLELGDSALYFCASSPTGGLYEQYFGPGTRLTVT.

The sample holds many counts of this clone. Other DNA sequences in the sample encode the same CDR3. The gene calls are TRBV9 and TRBJ2-1, with D unclear. The germline gives CDR1 SGDLS, CDR2 YYNGEE. V dropped 0 bases and J dropped 1 base, with 8 bases sitting between them. There are 15 residues in the CDR3. The CDR3 is CASSVDGQSYNEQFF. The CDR3 DNA is TGTGCCAGCAGCGTAGATGGCCAATCCTACAATGAGCAGTTCTTC.

Comment on this clone: This may stem from a read error, because a much larger clone lies one nucleotide away. CDR3 loop: CASSQEWAGEPFVHEQYF. CDR3 DNA: TGTGCCAGCAGCCAAGAGTGGGCGGGAGAGCCTTTCGTACACGAGCAGTACTTC. The genes are TRBV4-2 and TRBJ2-7; 7 bases align to TRBD2. The V segment lost 0 bases and the J segment 5 bases; nucleotides outside the gene matches: 16. The CDR3 has 18 amino acids. Germline assignment: CDR1 LGHNA and CDR2 YNFKEQ.

The J gene is TRBJ2-1, the V gene TRBV28; D gene unclear. V lost 6 bases and J 0 bases, leaving 6 bases between the germline ends. Per the germline V gene, CDR1 is MDHEN and CDR2 is SYDVKM. The CDR3 is 13 residues long. The CDR3 DNA follows: TGTGCCAGCAGCTACACCTCCTACAATGAGCAGTTCTTC. It is translated as CASSYTSYNEQFF.